One and the same sample provided the 28 T cell receptor beta chains below, sequenced in a study of Ad26.COV2.S vaccination and SARS-CoV-2 variants. Profiled with immunoSEQ multiplex PCR; TCRdb holds only in-frame clones, not every one. The sample carries 430,000 or so clones, 89% recorded once. Treatment here: some 20 received Ad26.COV2.S at low or high dose, single or two shots; 5 received placebo; per-sample allocation not given. Specimen acquisition occurred on day 63 following the initial vaccine or placebo injection. The sequencing used peripheral blood, collected in a trial of Ad26.COV2.S vaccine versus placebo. These receptor sequences come from a person aged 18-60 years who received the Ad26.COV2.S COVID-19 vaccine or a placebo.

The V gene is TRBV5-4, the J gene TRBJ2-1; TRBD2 agrees at 16 bases. Trimming cost V 5 bases and J 5 bases; bases outside gene matches: 10. Germline lookup yields CDR1 SGHNT and CDR2 YYREEE (reference sequence). The length of the CDR3 is 18 residues. DNA for the CDR3: TGTGCCAGCAGGGCCGGGACTAGCGGGGGGGCAGGACACAATGAGCAGTTCTTC. Its translation is CASRAGTSGGAGHNEQFF.

This clone was picked up one time. This chain's CDR3 is CASSAQGEYEQFF. The CDR3 DNA is TGTGCCAGCAGTGCGCAGGGCGAATATGAGCAGTTCTTC. This chain links TRBV2 with TRBJ2-1; TRBD1 might be the D (5 bases). Per the germline V gene, CDR1 is SNHLY and CDR2 is FYNNEI. This CDR3 comprises 13 residues. The V gene lost 4 bases and the J gene lost 8 bases, with 12 bases spanning the gap.

This chain uses TRBV24-1 with TRBJ2-1; 16 bases agree with TRBD2. The germline gives CDR1 KGHDR, CDR2 SFDVKD. CDR3 size: 18 residues. V was clipped by 4 bases and J by 8 bases; unmatched bases: 10. In nucleotides, the CDR3 is TGTGCCACCAGTGACTCCGGGACTAGCGGGAGGGTGTCGGATGAGCAGTTCTTC. Amino acids: CATSDSGTSGRVSDEQFF.

A remark on this clone: Other DNA sequences from this sample encode an identical CDR3 as well. The chain couples TRBV5-1 to TRBJ1-3; no clear D. Germline CDR1 reads SGHRS; CDR2 reads YFSETQ. Between the trimmed V and J ends, which lost 4 bases and 0 bases, there was a span of 5 bases. CDR3 size: 13 residues. CDR3 DNA sequence: TGCGCCAGCAGCACATTCTCTGGAAACACCATATATTTT. This sequence encodes CASSTFSGNTIYF. The full variable domain, in which reference TRBV5-1 and TRBJ1-3 provide the parts outside the CDR3, is KAGVTQTPRYLIKTRGQQVTLSCSPISGHRSVSWYQQTPGQGLQFLFEYFSETQRNKGNFPGRFSGRQFSNSRSEMNVSTLELGDSALYLCASSTFSGNTIYFGEGSWLTVV.

The chain couples TRBV3-1 (or the pseudogene TRBV3-2) to TRBJ2-1; D is unresolved. V was pared by 5 bases and J by 5 bases, with 7 bases between. This CDR3 comprises 12 residues. The V gene's germline CDR1 is LGHDT and CDR2 YNNKEL (reference sequence). The CDR3 here is CASSYSDNEQFF. CDR3 DNA: TGTGCCAGCAGCTACTCAGACAATGAGCAGTTCTTC.

The rearrangement uses TRBV28 and TRBJ2-5; tentatively, D is TRBD2 (5 bases). Trimming took off 6 bases at V and 9 bases at J, with 14 bases between the two ends. This CDR3 contains 12 residues. Germline-derived CDR1 and CDR2 are MDHEN and SYDVKM. CDR3 in amino acids: CASSPGVRSQYF. CDR3 bases: TGTGCCAGCAGCCCCGGGGTTCGGTCCCAGTACTTC.

The chain recombines TRBV7-2 with TRBJ1-1; the D is unclear. Germline CDR1 SGHTA, CDR2 FQGNSA. The V end lost 8 bases, the J end lost 0 bases, and 7 bases lay between the germline ends. This CDR3 comprises 12 residues. CDR3 residues: CASGEVNTEAFF. The CDR3 DNA reads as TGTGCCAGCGGAGAAGTGAACACTGAAGCTTTCTTT.

The chain uses TRBV7-9 and TRBJ1-2; no firm D call. Trimming took off 7 bases at V and 4 bases at J, with 4 bases between the two ends. In germline, CDR1 is SEHNR, CDR2 FQNEAQ (reference sequence). This CDR3 contains 10 residues. The CDR3 coding sequence is TGTGCCAGCAACGCCTATGGCTACACCTTC. Amino acid sequence: CASNAYGYTF. Supplemented by reference TRBV7-9 and TRBJ1-2, the full variable domain reads DTGVSQNPRHKITKRGQNVTFRCDPISEHNRLYWYRQTLGQGPEFLTYFQNEAQLEKSRLLSDRFSAERPKGSFSTLEIQRTEQGDSAMYLCASNAYGYTFGSGTRLTVV.

CDR3 amino acids: CAAAGRSGDTQYF. DNA of the CDR3: TGTGCCGCGGCCGGGAGGTCCGGGGATACGCAGTATTTT. The rearrangement joins TRBV19 to TRBJ2-3; TRBD2 matches 7 bases. With V trimmed by 11 bases and J by 6 bases, 11 bases remained unmatched. Germline V gives CDR1 LNHDA, CDR2 SQIVND (reference sequence). The CDR3 sequence is 13 residues long. Drawing the rest from reference TRBV19 and TRBJ2-3, the complete variable domain is DGGITQSPKYLFRKEGQNVTLSCEQNLNHDAMYWYRQDPGQGLRLIYYSQIVNDFQKGDIAEGYSVSREKKESFPLTVTSAQKNPTAFYLCAAAGRSGDTQYFGPGTRLTVL.

J is TRBJ1-1 and V is TRBV11-2; 7 bases align to TRBD1. CDR1 and CDR2 from the germline V gene are SGHAT and FQNNGV. The V and J ends lost 5 bases and 5 bases, in that order; junction bases with no gene match: 5. CDR3 size: 13 residues. The CDR3 DNA reads TGTGCCAGCAGCCGCGAACAGGGGACTGAAGCTTTCTTT. The encoded protein is CASSREQGTEAFF. The full variable domain, rest sourced from reference TRBV11-2 and TRBJ1-1, is EAGVAQSPRYKIIEKRQSVAFWCNPISGHATLYWYQQILGQGPKLLIQFQNNGVVDDSQLPKDRFSAERLKGVDSTLKIQPAKLEDSAVYLCASSREQGTEAFFGQGTRLTVV.

This rearrangement joins TRBV9 to TRBJ1-1; the match to TRBD1 covers 7 bases. Germline V gene sequence: CDR1 SGDLS, CDR2 YYNGEE. The CDR3 sequence is 14 residues long. V lost 3 bases to trimming and J lost 0 bases; unmatched junction nucleotides: 2. The CDR3 sequence is CASSEGQMNTEAFF. In DNA, the CDR3 is TGTGCCAGCAGCGAGGGACAGATGAACACTGAAGCTTTCTTT.

The chain has TRBV3-1 (or the pseudogene TRBV3-2) and TRBJ2-3; 7 bases line up with TRBD2. The CDR3 consists of 17 residues. The V gene's germline CDR1 is LGHDT and CDR2 YNNKEL (reference sequence). V trimming: 1 base; J trimming: 4 bases; junction bases outside the gene matches: 11. This CDR3 reads CASSQVRWERGPDTQYF. The CDR3 coding sequence is TGTGCCAGCAGCCAAGTCCGGTGGGAGCGGGGCCCAGATACGCAGTATTTT.

Comment on this clone: The sample contains more than one DNA sequence encoding this CDR3. V is TRBV4-2 and J is TRBJ1-2; D gene ambiguous. CDR3 length equals 14 residues. The germline gives CDR1 LGHNA, CDR2 YNFKEQ. Trimming pared 1 base from V and 0 bases from J, leaving 6 bases between. CDR3 DNA: TGTGCCAGCAGCCAAGCCGCAGCTAACTATGGCTACACCTTC. Amino acids: CASSQAAANYGYTF.

The V gene is TRBV27, the J gene TRBJ2-6; the D gene is possibly TRBD1 (7 bases). Trimming left V 6 bases short and J 4 bases short, with 13 bases between. Germline V lookup: CDR1 MNHEY, CDR2 SMNVEV (reference sequence). The CDR3 extends over 15 amino acids. CDR3 amino acids: CASSPRGVGANVLTF. In nucleotides, the CDR3 is TGTGCCAGCAGCCCCAGGGGGGTCGGGGCCAACGTCCTGACTTTC.

This chain joins TRBV6-4 and TRBJ2-5; 8 positions agree with TRBD1. The CDR3 covers 11 residues. With 9 bases clipped from V and 3 bases from J, the junction kept 0 bases outside the gene matches. Germline CDR1 and CDR2: MRHNA and SNTAGT. The CDR3 region has the DNA TGTGCCAGGGACAGGGAAGAGACCCAGTACTTC. It encodes CARDREETQYF.

The chain has TRBV5-1 and TRBJ1-5, with TRBD1 as a possible D gene (5 bases). The germline gives CDR1 SGHRS, CDR2 YFSETQ. With 0 bases removed from V and 11 bases from J, the gap between germline ends came to 12 bases. This CDR3 has 13 amino acids. The CDR3: CASSLDGGEAQHF. As DNA, the CDR3 is TGCGCCAGCAGCTTGGATGGGGGTGAGGCCCAGCATTTT. The whole variable domain, filled in from reference TRBV5-1 and TRBJ1-5, reads KAGVTQTPRYLIKTRGQQVTLSCSPISGHRSVSWYQQTPGQGLQFLFEYFSETQRNKGNFPGRFSGRQFSNSRSEMNVSTLELGDSALYLCASSLDGGEAQHFGDGTRLSIL.

The chain couples TRBV6-6 to TRBJ2-1; 7 bases match TRBD2. CDR1 and CDR2 (germline): MNHNY, SVGAGI (reference sequence). There are 14 residues in the CDR3. V lost 0 bases, J lost 9 bases, and 5 bases stayed unmatched. Here the CDR3 reads CASSYSWRETEQFF. The CDR3 nucleotides are TGTGCCAGCAGTTACTCGTGGCGGGAGACTGAGCAGTTCTTC.

This clone was seen a few times. J is TRBJ2-5 and V is TRBV5-1; D possibly corresponds to TRBD1 (6 bases). Trimming took 7 bases from V and 2 from J, leaving 15 bases between them. The CDR3 sequence is 14 residues long. Germline-derived CDR1 and CDR2 are SGHRS and YFSETQ. The CDR3 DNA reads as TGCGCCAGCCACCAGGGGTCGGGGCAAGAGACCCAGTACTTC. This codes for CASHQGSGQETQYF.

The chain uses TRBV24-1 and TRBJ2-1; TRBD2 aligns across 11 bases. V lost 3 bases and J lost 9; bases outside the gene matches: 9. This CDR3 is 16 amino acids long. In germline, CDR1 is KGHDR, CDR2 SFDVKD. The CDR3 nucleotides read TGTGCCACCAGTGATCACCTAGCGGGAGGCCTGGTTGAGCAGTTCTTC. Amino acids: CATSDHLAGGLVEQFF.

The chain is built from TRBV27 and TRBJ2-1; 9 bases fit TRBD1. V shed 3 bases, J shed 6 bases, and the junction held 3 bases outside the gene matches. This CDR3 has 14 residues. Germline V CDR1 and CDR2: MNHEY, SMNVEV (reference sequence). DNA of the CDR3: TGTGCCAGCAGTTTGCGGACAGGGGCCAATGAGCAGTTCTTC. As protein: CASSLRTGANEQFF.

V usage is TRBV6-5 and J usage is TRBJ1-5; a possible D gene is TRBD1 (5 bases). This CDR3 has 13 amino acids. With 2 bases removed from V and 7 bases from J, the gap between germline ends came to 9 bases. The V gene's germline CDR1 is MNHEY and CDR2 SVGAGI. The CDR3 sequence is CASSYGGSQPQHF. The CDR3 nucleotides are TGTGCCAGCAGTTACGGGGGTTCCCAGCCCCAGCATTTT.

The chain links TRBV11-2 to TRBJ2-7; 9 bases line up with TRBD2. Trimming took 6 bases from V and 1 from J; bases not matched to a gene: 4. The V gene's germline CDR1 is SGHAT and CDR2 FQNNGV. This CDR3 spans 14 amino acids. The CDR3 region is CASSSTSGSYEQYF. The CDR3 DNA reads TGTGCCAGCAGTTCGACTAGCGGTTCCTACGAGCAGTACTTC.

V is TRBV7-2 and J is TRBJ2-5; D may correspond to TRBD1 or TRBD2 (5 bases each). Trimming took off 1 base at V and 4 bases at J, with 10 bases between the two ends. Germline values: CDR1 SGHTA, CDR2 FQGNSA. The CDR3 extends over 14 amino acids. CDR3 DNA: TGTGCCAGCAGCTTAGAGTGGGACGGAGAGACCCAGTACTTC. This gives the protein CASSLEWDGETQYF.

This chain joins TRBV5-1 and TRBJ2-3; maybe TRBD1 (6 bases). This CDR3 is 16 amino acids long. From germline, CDR1 is SGHRS and CDR2 YFSETQ. Trimming shortened V by 0 bases and J by 0 bases, and 11 bases separated the two germline ends. CDR3 bases: TGCGCCAGCAGCTTGGGTGGGGGCTGGAGCACAGATACGCAGTATTTT. Protein sequence: CASSLGGGWSTDTQYF.

To note about this clone: The same CDR3 arises from other DNA sequences in this sample as well. This chain joins TRBV4-3 and TRBJ2-3; D unresolved. V was clipped by 0 bases and J by 4 bases, with 5 bases between them. The CDR3 totals 13 residues. Germline V gene lookup returns CDR1 LGHNA and CDR2 YSLEER. The CDR3 loop reads CASSQDRPDTQYF. In DNA, the CDR3 is TGCGCCAGCAGCCAAGATCGACCAGATACGCAGTATTTT.

The chain combines TRBV7-8 with TRBJ2-1, with 9 bases lining up with TRBD2. Per the germline V gene, CDR1 is SGHVS and CDR2 is FQNEAQ. Trimming cost V 3 bases and J 0 bases; bases outside gene matches: 12. This CDR3 spans 19 amino acids. Here the CDR3 DNA reads TGTGCCAGCAGCTTTACCTTAGCGGGGGCCCTGAGCTCCTACAATGAGCAGTTCTTC. This encodes CASSFTLAGALSSYNEQFF.

The chain recombines TRBV28 with TRBJ1-5; 9 bases are a match to TRBD1. Losses at the gene ends were 6 bases for V and 7 bases for J; bases not matched to a gene: 10. Germline assignment: CDR1 MDHEN and CDR2 SYDVKM. The CDR3 spans 15 residues. The CDR3 DNA reads TGTGCCAGCAGCACAATACAGGGGGCTTGGCAGCCCCAGCATTTT. Protein product: CASSTIQGAWQPQHF.

V gene TRBV6-5 combines with J gene TRBJ1-2; D is undetermined. CDR1 is MNHEY and CDR2 is SVGAGI in the germline V gene. V was pared by 2 bases and J by 6 bases, with 10 bases between. This CDR3 contains 13 residues. CDR3 coding DNA: TGTGCCAGCAGTTACCGACTCTTCGATGGCTACACCTTC. Protein sequence: CASSYRLFDGYTF.